The clone carrying this T cell receptor beta chain has more than one count but fewer than ten. Source study methods: Scientists estimated how many nucleated cells there were by amplifying reference gene primers. Only in-frame clones appear in the TCRdb table, and some are missing; sequencing was by immunoSEQ multiplex PCR. V and J calls and clone size are given by that table; D and trimming were obtained from the DNA. This table has about 220,000 clones, roughly nine tenths appearing once. This record belongs to a study of blood T cell repertoires in COVID-19. The overall study: Acute-phase and convalescent COVID-19 samples originated in the United States, Italy and Spain. The analysed material was cDNA or gDNA that came from T cells, B-cell-depleted T cells, or PBMCs.

Trimming shortened V by 4 bases and J by 0 bases, and 6 bases separated the two germline ends. CDR1 and CDR2 from the germline V gene are ENHRY and SYGVKD. The CDR3 totals 13 residues. Two negative PCRs, clearance, or symptom resolution characterized the recovered Cohort 3 donors. The J gene is TRBJ1-2, the V gene TRBV10-3; D not certain. The clonotype was recovered from a woman in her twenties or thirties who had recovered from COVID-19. Material for sequencing was PBMCs or T cells enriched from blood (not recorded which). CDR3 sequence: CAISGEANYGYTF. CDR3 coding DNA: TGTGCCATCAGTGGGGAGGCTAACTATGGCTACACCTTC.